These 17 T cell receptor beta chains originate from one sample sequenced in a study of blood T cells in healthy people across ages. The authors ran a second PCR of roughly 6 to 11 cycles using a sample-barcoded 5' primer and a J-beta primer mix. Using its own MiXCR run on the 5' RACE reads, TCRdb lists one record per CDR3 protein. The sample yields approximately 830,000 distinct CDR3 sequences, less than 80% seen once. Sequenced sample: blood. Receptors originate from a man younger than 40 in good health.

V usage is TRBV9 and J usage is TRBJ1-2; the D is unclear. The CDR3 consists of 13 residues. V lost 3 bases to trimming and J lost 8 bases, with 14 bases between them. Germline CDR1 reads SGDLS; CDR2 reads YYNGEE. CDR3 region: CASSDPGSWGYTF. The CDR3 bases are TGTGCCAGCAGCGACCCAGGCTCGTGGGGCTACACCTTC.

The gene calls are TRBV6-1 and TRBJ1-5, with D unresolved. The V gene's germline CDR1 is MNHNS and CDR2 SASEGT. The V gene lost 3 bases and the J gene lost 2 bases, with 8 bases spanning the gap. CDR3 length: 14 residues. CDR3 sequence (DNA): TGTGCCAGCAGTGATACTCCACGCAATCAGCCCCAGCATTTT. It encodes CASSDTPRNQPQHF.

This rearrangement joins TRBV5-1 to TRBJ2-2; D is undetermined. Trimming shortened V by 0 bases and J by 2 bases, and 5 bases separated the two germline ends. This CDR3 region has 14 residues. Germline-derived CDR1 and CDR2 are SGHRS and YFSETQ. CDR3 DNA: TGCGCCAGCAGCTTGGATTTCAACACCGGGGAGCTGTTTTTT. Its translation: CASSLDFNTGELFF.

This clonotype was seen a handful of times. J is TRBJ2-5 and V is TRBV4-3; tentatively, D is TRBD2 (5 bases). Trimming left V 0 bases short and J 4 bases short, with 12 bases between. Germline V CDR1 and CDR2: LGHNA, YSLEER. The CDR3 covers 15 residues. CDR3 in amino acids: CASSQDHAGIETQYF. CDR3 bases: TGCGCCAGCAGCCAAGACCATGCGGGCATAGAGACCCAGTACTTC.

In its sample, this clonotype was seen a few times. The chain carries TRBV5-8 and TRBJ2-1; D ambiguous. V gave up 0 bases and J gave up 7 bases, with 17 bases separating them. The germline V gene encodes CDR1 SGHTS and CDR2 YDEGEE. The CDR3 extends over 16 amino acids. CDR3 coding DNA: TGTGCCAGCAGCTTGGGTCGGTTAGCAGGAACTAATGAGCAGTTCTTC. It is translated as CASSLGRLAGTNEQFF.

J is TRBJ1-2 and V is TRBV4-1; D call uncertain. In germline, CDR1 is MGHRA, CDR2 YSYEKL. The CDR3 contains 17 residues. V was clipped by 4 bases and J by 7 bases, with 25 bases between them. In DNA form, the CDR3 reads TGCGCCAGCAGCCCCGGCGAGAGACGTCGAATCTCTAGTGGCTACACCTTC. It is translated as CASSPGERRRISSGYTF.

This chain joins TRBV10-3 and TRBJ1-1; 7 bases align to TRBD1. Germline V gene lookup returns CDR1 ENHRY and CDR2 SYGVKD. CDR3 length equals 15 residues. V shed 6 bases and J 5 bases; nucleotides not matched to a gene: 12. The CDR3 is CAIRNVDRLSTEAFF. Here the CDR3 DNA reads TGTGCCATCAGAAATGTGGACAGGCTTTCGACTGAAGCTTTCTTT.

The CDR3 loop is CASSQDFGGPHLAKNIQYF. In nucleotides, the CDR3 is TGTGCCAGCAGCCAAGATTTTGGTGGACCCCACCTAGCCAAAAACATTCAGTACTTC. The genes are TRBV3-1 and TRBJ2-4, with D unresolved. The V end was cut by 0 bases, the J end by 0 bases, with 18 bases between. The CDR3 sequence is 19 residues long. The germline V gene encodes CDR1 LGHDT and CDR2 YNNKEL (reference sequence).

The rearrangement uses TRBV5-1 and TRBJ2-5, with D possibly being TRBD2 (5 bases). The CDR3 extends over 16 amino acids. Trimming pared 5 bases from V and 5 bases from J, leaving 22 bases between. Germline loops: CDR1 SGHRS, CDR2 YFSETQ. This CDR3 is CASSRFDGNPAETQYF. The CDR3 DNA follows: TGCGCCAGCAGTCGCTTTGACGGGAACCCCGCGGAGACCCAGTACTTC.

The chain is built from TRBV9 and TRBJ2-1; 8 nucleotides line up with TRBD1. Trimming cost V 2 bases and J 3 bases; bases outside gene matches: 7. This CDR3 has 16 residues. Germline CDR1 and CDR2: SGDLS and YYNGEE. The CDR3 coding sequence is TGTGCCAGCAGCGTTTACCGACAGGGGCTCTACAATGAGCAGTTCTTC. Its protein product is CASSVYRQGLYNEQFF.

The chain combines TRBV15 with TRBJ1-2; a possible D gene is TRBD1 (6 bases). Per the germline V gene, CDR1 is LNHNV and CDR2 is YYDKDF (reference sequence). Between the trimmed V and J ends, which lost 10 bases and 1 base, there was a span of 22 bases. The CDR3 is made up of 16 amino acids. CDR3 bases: TGTGCCAAAGGGGGGCCCGATGACGGCCATAACTATGGCTACACCTTC. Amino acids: CAKGGPDDGHNYGYTF. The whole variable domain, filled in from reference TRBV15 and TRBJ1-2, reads DAMVIQNPRYQVTQFGKPVTLSCSQTLNHNVMYWYQQKSSQAPKLLFHYYDKDFNNEADTPDNFQSRRPNTSFCFLDIRSPGLGDTAMYLCAKGGPDDGHNYGYTFGSGTRLTVV.

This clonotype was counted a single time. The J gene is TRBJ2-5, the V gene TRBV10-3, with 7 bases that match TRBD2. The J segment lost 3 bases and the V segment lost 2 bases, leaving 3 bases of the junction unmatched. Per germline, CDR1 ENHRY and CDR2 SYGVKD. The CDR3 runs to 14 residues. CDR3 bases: TGTGCCATCAGTGAGGGACTAGGAAAAGAGACCCAGTACTTC. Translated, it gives CAISEGLGKETQYF.

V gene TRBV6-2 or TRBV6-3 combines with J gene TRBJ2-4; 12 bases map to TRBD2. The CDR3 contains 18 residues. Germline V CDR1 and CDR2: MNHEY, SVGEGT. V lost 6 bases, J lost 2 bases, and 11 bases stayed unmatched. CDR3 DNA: TGTGCCAGCAGACACCCCGGACTAGCGGGGAAGTCCAAAAACATTCAGTACTTC. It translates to CASRHPGLAGKSKNIQYF.

The CDR3 coding sequence is TGTGCCAGCAGCTCCACGGTCGGGGGGTACAATGAGCAGTACTTC. Amino acid sequence: CASSSTVGGYNEQYF. The gene calls are TRBV9 and TRBJ2-5, with 7 positions matching TRBD2. J gave up 11 bases and V 4 bases, and 17 bases lay outside the gene matches. This CDR3 has 15 residues. Germline loops: CDR1 SGDLS, CDR2 YYNGEE.

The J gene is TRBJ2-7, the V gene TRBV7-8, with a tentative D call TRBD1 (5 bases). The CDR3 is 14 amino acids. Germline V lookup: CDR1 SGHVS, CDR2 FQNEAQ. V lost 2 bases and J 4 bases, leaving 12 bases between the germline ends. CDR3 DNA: TGTGCCAGCAGCTTAAGTCTCAGGGCTTACGAGCAGTACTTC. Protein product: CASSLSLRAYEQYF.

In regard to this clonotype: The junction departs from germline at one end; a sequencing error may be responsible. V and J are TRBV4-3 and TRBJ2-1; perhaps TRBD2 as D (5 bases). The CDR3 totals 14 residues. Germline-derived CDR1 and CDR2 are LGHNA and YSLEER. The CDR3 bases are TGCGTCAGCAGCCTAGTCGGCGGAGGCAATGAGCAGTTCTTC. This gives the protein CVSSLVGGGNEQFF.

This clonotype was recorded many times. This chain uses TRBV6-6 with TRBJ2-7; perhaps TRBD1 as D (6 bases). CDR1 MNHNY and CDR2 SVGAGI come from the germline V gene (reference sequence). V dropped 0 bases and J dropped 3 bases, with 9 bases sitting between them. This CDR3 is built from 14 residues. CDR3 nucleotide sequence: TGTGCCAGCAGTTACTCCGGACAGATCTACGAGCAGTACTTC. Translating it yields CASSYSGQIYEQYF.